Listed below are T cell receptor beta chains from one sample, sequenced in a study of shared clonotypes between healthy human individuals. Repertoires were generated with immunoSEQ multiplex PCR, while TCRdb's copy carries only in-frame clones and drops some. Counted here are 2 million to 3 million clones, roughly 93% occurring once; the ten biggest clones make up roughly 0.36%. The specimen was naive CD4+ T cells from PBMCs. These receptors originate from a man in his late teens or twenties in good health. Some clones in this sample may be carry-over from other donors' samples. Both conserved end residues are part of each CDR3.

v_call,cdr3_aa
TRBV28,CASRRQTPGELFF
TRBV5-1,CASSYGQGPPYEQYF
TRBV28,CASSSMTGRIPNTIYF
TRBV10-3,CAISENLGQYMNTEAFF
TRBV30,CAWSYKRLSHYGYTF
TRBV18,CASSPPRTSPTNEQFF
TRBV19,CASSMRTAGRQPQHF
TRBV29-1,CSGGTSSEQFF
TRBV30,CAWSVPVSGQPQHF
TRBV2,CASSEVWTGNQPQHF
TRBV27,CASSTKIPGQTGGTDTQYF
TRBV19,CASSGTGSYEQYF
TRBV7-2,CASSFASGNLDTQYF
TRBV5-8,CASSLNSLAKNIQYF
TRBV29-1,CSAQSRGSYEQYF
TRBV7-2,CASSSGSGKQFF
TRBV4-1,CASSQVLAGATYQETQYF
TRBV6-1,CASSEWTGGPYSNQPQHF